This T cell receptor beta chain was identified during a study of blood T cell repertoires in COVID-19. Study-level background: The United States, Italy and Spain were the sources of the acute and convalescent COVID-19 samples.

Per the authors' pipeline: Amplified reference gene primers provided the basis for estimating nucleated cell counts. Profiled with immunoSEQ multiplex PCR; TCRdb holds only in-frame clones, not every one. V and J calls and clone size are given by that table; D and trimming were obtained from the DNA. Here the sample spans under 250,000 clones, approximately 82% being singletons. Sequencing was carried out using peripheral blood. The sequence was collected from a man aged 40-49 years with active or convalescent COVID-19.

The CDR3 reads CASSYDSGGEAFF. In DNA, the CDR3 is TGTGCCAGCAGTTATGATTCCGGGGGAGAAGCTTTCTTT. This chain joins TRBV6-5 and TRBJ1-1, with D possibly matching TRBD1 (5 bases). This CDR3 region has 13 residues. V lost 3 bases to trimming and J lost 8 bases, with 13 bases between them. The V gene's germline CDR1 is MNHEY and CDR2 SVGAGI.